This T cell receptor (beta chain) was sequenced in a study of identical twins. This clonotype was seen repeatedly, ten times or more. Its cognate antigen is unknown. This CDR3 has 14 residues. The germline CDR1 and CDR2 sequences are SQVTM and ANQGSEA. J gave up 4 bases and V 4 bases, and 3 bases lay outside the gene matches. Regarding the study as a whole: Carriage of fewer insertions was seen in abundant cord blood beta clonotypes, whereas memory repertoires showed none.

From the 5' RACE reads, TCRdb called clonotypes with MiXCR, one entry per CDR3 protein. This table has 650,000 to 800,000 distinct CDR3 sequences, 8.5% to 9.5% appearing once. The same specimen was also included in a second study, on yellow fever vaccine responses in identical twins.

Sequenced material: PBMCs. The gene calls are TRBV29-1 and TRBJ2-3; 12 nucleotides align to TRBD2. The source of this sequence is a woman younger than 35 in good health. This chain's CDR3 is CSVVTSGSSDTQYF. The CDR3 coding sequence is TGCAGCGTTGTGACTAGCGGGAGTTCAGATACGCAGTATTTT.